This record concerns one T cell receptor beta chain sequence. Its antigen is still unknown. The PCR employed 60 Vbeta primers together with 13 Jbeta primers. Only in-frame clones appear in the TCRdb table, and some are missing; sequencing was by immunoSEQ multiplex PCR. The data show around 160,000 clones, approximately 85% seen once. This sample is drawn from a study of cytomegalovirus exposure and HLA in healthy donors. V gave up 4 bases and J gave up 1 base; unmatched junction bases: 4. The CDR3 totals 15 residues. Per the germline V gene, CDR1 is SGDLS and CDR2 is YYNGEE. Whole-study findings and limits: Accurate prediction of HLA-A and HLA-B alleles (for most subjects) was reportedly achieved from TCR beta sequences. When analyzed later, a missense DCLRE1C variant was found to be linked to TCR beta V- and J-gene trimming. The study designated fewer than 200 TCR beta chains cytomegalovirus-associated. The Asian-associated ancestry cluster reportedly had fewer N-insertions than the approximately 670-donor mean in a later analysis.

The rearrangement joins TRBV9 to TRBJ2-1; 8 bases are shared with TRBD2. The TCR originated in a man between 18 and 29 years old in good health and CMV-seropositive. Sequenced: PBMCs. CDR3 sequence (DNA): TGTGCCAGCAGCATAACTAGCGGTTCCTACAATGAGCAGTTCTTC. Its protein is CASSITSGSYNEQFF.